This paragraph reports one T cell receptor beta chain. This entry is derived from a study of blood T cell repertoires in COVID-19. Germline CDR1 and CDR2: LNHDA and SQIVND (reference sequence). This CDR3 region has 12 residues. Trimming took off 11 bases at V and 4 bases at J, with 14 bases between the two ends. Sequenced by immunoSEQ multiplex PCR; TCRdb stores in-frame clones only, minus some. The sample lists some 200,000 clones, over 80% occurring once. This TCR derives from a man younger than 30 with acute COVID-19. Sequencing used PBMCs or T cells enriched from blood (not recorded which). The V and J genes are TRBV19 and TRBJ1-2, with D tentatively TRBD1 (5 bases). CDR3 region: CASKTDFYGYTF. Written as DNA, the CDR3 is TGTGCCTCAAAGACAGACTTCTATGGCTACACCTTC.